One sample yielded the 21 T cell receptor beta chains listed below, sequenced in a study of identifying expanded T cells in peripheral blood. Clones were read by immunoSEQ multiplex PCR, and TCRdb kept only the in-frame ones, dropping some. Here the sample spans about 94,000 clones, over 75% being singletons. The sequencing sample was made of blood. The source of these receptors is a person aged 18 to 75 in good health.

This chain links TRBV30 with TRBJ1-1; possibly TRBD1 for D (5 bases). Deletions cut 1 base from V and 4 bases from J, with 19 bases between. This CDR3 has 16 amino acids. The germline V gene has CDR1 GTSNPN and CDR2 SVGIG (reference sequence). Written as DNA, the CDR3 is TGTGCCTGGAGTGATGATGTTGGGGCATCGGGCACTGAAGCTTTCTTT. Encoded protein: CAWSDDVGASGTEAFF. Full variable domain (remainder filled in from reference TRBV30 and TRBJ1-1): SQTIHQWPATLVQPVGSPLSLECTVEGTSNPNLYWYRQAAGRGLQLLFYSVGIGQISSEVPQNLSASRPQDRQFILSSKKLLLSDSGFYLCAWSDDVGASGTEAFFGQGTRLTVV.

The chain joins TRBV4-3 to TRBJ1-1, with 8 bases lining up with TRBD1. CDR1 and CDR2 from the germline V gene are LGHNA and YSLEER. The CDR3 extends over 15 amino acids. V was clipped by 4 bases and J by 5 bases; unmatched bases: 9. CDR3 in DNA: TGCGCCAGCAGCCTCATCTTCGGACAGGGAACTGAAGCTTTCTTT. Protein product: CASSLIFGQGTEAFF.

The chain couples TRBV10-1 to TRBJ2-1; the match to TRBD2 covers 9 bases. The CDR3 totals 15 residues. J was trimmed by 3 bases and V by 4 bases; bases with no gene match: 4. Germline lookup yields CDR1 WNHNN and CDR2 SYGVQD (reference sequence). CDR3 in DNA: TGCGCCAGCAGTGGTAGCGGGGGAATCTACAATGAGCAGTTCTTC. Translating it yields CASSGSGGIYNEQFF.

The chain's CDR3 is CASSETGQGAGYTF. In nucleotides, the CDR3 is TGTGCCAGCAGTGAGACGGGACAGGGGGCTGGCTACACCTTC. The V gene is TRBV2, the J gene TRBJ1-2; 12 bases agree with TRBD1. The CDR3 is made up of 14 amino acids. Losses at the gene ends were 3 bases for V and 7 bases for J; bases not matched to a gene: 3. Germline values: CDR1 SNHLY, CDR2 FYNNEI.

The chain joins TRBV30 to TRBJ1-2; 7 nucleotides agree with TRBD1. The germline gives CDR1 GTSNPN, CDR2 SVGIG (reference sequence). J was trimmed by 2 bases and V by 5 bases; bases with no gene match: 8. The CDR3 covers 14 residues. CDR3: CAWRRDSRNYGYTF. CDR3 DNA sequence: TGTGCCTGGCGAAGGGACAGCCGGAACTATGGCTACACCTTC.

This clone was found a few times. The gene calls are TRBV21-1 and TRBJ1-6. TRBV21-1 is shown as a pseudogene. This CDR3 spans 17 amino acids. The CDR3 is CASSPEDGGPYNSPLHF. CDR3 DNA: TGTGCCAGCAGTCCCGAGGATGGGGGGCCTTATAATTCACCCCTCCACTTT.

The chain employs TRBV11-3 and TRBJ2-6, with unresolved D. V was cut by 7 bases and J by 2 bases, with 3 bases left in between. Germline-derived CDR1 and CDR2 are SGHNT and YENEEA. The CDR3 has 12 residues. In DNA, the CDR3 is TGTGCCAGCACCCCTGGGGCCAACGTCCTGACTTTC. This codes for CASTPGANVLTF.

V and J are TRBV2 and TRBJ2-2, with D unresolved. CDR3 size: 12 residues. The V and J ends lost 10 bases and 4 bases respectively, with 10 bases between them. The germline V gene has CDR1 SNHLY and CDR2 FYNNEI. The CDR3 region is CANVRSTGELFF. CDR3 DNA sequence: TGTGCCAACGTTCGGTCCACCGGGGAGCTGTTTTTT.

The rearrangement links TRBV19 to TRBJ1-1; weak D call: TRBD1 (5 bases). Germline V gives CDR1 LNHDA, CDR2 SQIVND (reference sequence). The CDR3 covers 13 residues. The V end lost 7 bases, the J end lost 3 bases, and 12 bases lay between the germline ends. CDR3 amino acids: CASTGGTYTEAFF. The CDR3 DNA reads TGTGCCAGTACTGGGGGGACGTACACTGAAGCTTTCTTT. Full variable domain (missing parts from reference TRBV19 and TRBJ1-1): DGGITQSPKYLFRKEGQNVTLSCEQNLNHDAMYWYRQDPGQGLRLIYYSQIVNDFQKGDIAEGYSVSREKKESFPLTVTSAQKNPTAFYLCASTGGTYTEAFFGQGTRLTVV.

The chain joins TRBV7-3 to TRBJ2-7; tentative D call: TRBD2 (6 bases). Per the germline V gene, CDR1 is SGHTA and CDR2 is FQGTGA. V dropped 0 bases and J dropped 5 bases, with 8 bases sitting between them. The CDR3 covers 13 residues. The CDR3 DNA reads as TGTGCCAGCAGCTTAACGGAGGGGCACGAGCAGTACTTC. Its translation: CASSLTEGHEQYF.

The CDR3: CASSLEPGQSENTEAFF. CDR3 coding DNA: TGTGCCAGCAGCTTAGAACCGGGACAGAGTGAGAACACTGAAGCTTTCTTT. This sequence joins TRBV11-3 and TRBJ1-1; TRBD1 agrees at 7 bases. J lost 1 base, V lost 0 bases, and 8 bases had no gene match. Looked up from germline, CDR1 is SGHNT and CDR2 is YENEEA. The CDR3 consists of 17 residues.

The J gene is TRBJ2-7, the V gene TRBV19, with D possibly TRBD2 on 5 matching bases. The CDR3 consists of 14 residues. Germline CDR1 is LNHDA and CDR2 is SQIVND (reference sequence). V shed 10 bases and J shed 5 bases, with 21 bases lying between them. The CDR3 bases are TGTGCCACCGGGGTGGTGTATGGGTCCCACGAGCAGTACTTC. It codes for CATGVVYGSHEQYF.

V and J are TRBV5-1 and TRBJ2-7, with 8 bases identical to TRBD1. The CDR3 totals 16 residues. V was clipped by 3 bases and J by 0 bases; unmatched bases: 8. Germline V gene lookup returns CDR1 SGHRS and CDR2 YFSETQ. The CDR3 DNA is TGCGCCAGCAGCTCCGGACAGGGCAAGTCCTCCTACGAGCAGTACTTC. It encodes CASSSGQGKSSYEQYF.

V is TRBV5-4 and J is TRBJ2-7; D remains ambiguous. Germline CDR1 is SGHNT and CDR2 is YYREEE (reference sequence). The CDR3 is made up of 14 amino acids. The germline V and J ends were trimmed by 0 bases and 3 bases, with 10 bases remaining between them. The CDR3 protein is CASSLAPASYEQYF. The DNA for the CDR3 is TGTGCCAGCAGCTTGGCGCCCGCCAGCTACGAGCAGTACTTC.

The chain recombines TRBV2 with TRBJ1-2, with 7 bases aligning to TRBD1. Trimming cost V 3 bases and J 3 bases; bases outside gene matches: 1. CDR1 and CDR2 (germline): SNHLY, FYNNEI. The CDR3 has 13 amino acids. The CDR3 loop is CASSEGTDYGYTF. In DNA, the CDR3 is TGTGCCAGCAGTGAGGGGACAGACTATGGCTACACCTTC. The complete variable domain, with remaining parts taken from reference TRBV2 and TRBJ1-2, reads EPEVTQTPSHQVTQMGQEVILRCVPISNHLYFYWYRQILGQKVEFLVSFYNNEISEKSEIFDDQFSVERPDGSNFTLKIRSTKLEDSAMYFCASSEGTDYGYTFGSGTRLTVV.

This chain connects TRBV5-7 to TRBJ1-2; a weak D match, TRBD1 (6 bases). TRBV5-7 is an open reading frame, and its role is uncertain. The CDR3 is 16 amino acids. V was cut by 3 bases and J by 5 bases, with 20 bases left in between. The chain's CDR3 is CASSSATPGVGYGYTF. As DNA, the CDR3 is TGTGCCAGCAGCTCGGCTACCCCAGGGGTAGGATATGGCTACACCTTC.

CDR3 nucleotides: TGTGCCTGGAGTGTATCCCGGACTAGCGGGGGGGCGGATGAGCAGTTCTTC. Translated, it gives CAWSVSRTSGGADEQFF. This chain joins TRBV30 and TRBJ2-1; 15 nucleotides align to TRBD2. CDR3 size: 17 residues. V trimming: 0 bases; J trimming: 8 bases; junction bases outside the gene matches: 8. Germline CDR1 GTSNPN, CDR2 SVGIG (reference sequence).

The chain couples TRBV6-1 to TRBJ1-6; tentatively, D is TRBD1 (6 bases). Germline V gene lookup returns CDR1 MNHNS and CDR2 SASEGT. The CDR3 contains 15 residues. Trimming removed 3 bases at V and 7 bases at J, with 13 bases between. In DNA form, the CDR3 reads TGTGCCAGCAGTGATGCGGGACATAAGAATTCACCCCTCCACTTT. Protein sequence: CASSDAGHKNSPLHF.

The chain uses TRBV7-2 and TRBJ1-1; D is unresolved. V lost 3 bases and J 3 bases, leaving 2 bases between the germline ends. The germline CDR1 and CDR2 sequences are SGHTA and FQGNSA. CDR3 length: 11 amino acids. The CDR3 region has the DNA TGTGCCAGCAGCTTCTACACTGAAGCTTTCTTT. This gives the protein CASSFYTEAFF.

This sequence joins TRBV6-5 and TRBJ1-2, with 10 bases matching TRBD1. The CDR3 loop spans 16 amino acids. The V segment lost 2 bases and the J segment 4 bases; nucleotides outside the gene matches: 7. Germline CDR1 MNHEY, CDR2 SVGAGI. This CDR3 reads CASSYPGQGGIYGYTF. The CDR3 region has the DNA TGTGCCAGCAGTTACCCCGGACAGGGGGGGATCTATGGCTACACCTTC.

The rearrangement links TRBV9 to TRBJ2-6, with D perhaps being TRBD1 or TRBD2 (5 bases each). CDR3 length: 18 residues. The ends were cut back, 4 bases at V and 0 bases at J, with 17 bases in the middle. Looked up from germline, CDR1 is SGDLS and CDR2 is YYNGEE. This CDR3 is CASSPRGDLLSGANVLTF. For the CDR3, the DNA is TGTGCCAGCAGCCCCAGAGGGGATCTCCTCTCTGGGGCCAACGTCCTGACTTTC.